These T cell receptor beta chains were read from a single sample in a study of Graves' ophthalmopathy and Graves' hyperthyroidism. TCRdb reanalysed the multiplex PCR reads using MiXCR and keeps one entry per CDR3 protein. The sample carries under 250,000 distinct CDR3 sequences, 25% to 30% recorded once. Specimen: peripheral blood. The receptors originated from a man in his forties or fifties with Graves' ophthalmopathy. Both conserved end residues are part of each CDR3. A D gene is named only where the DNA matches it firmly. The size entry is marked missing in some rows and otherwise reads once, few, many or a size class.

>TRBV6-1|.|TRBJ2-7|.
TGTGCCAGCAGCGACCCAGGGGGGAGCGAGCAGTACTTC
CASSDPGGSEQYF
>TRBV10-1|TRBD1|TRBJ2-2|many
TGCGCCAGCAGGGGGGACAGGGTCACCGGGGAGCTGTTTTTT
CASRGDRVTGELFF
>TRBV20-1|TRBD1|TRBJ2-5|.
TGCAGTGCTGTTGTGAGGGGACAGGGAACGGAGACCCAGTACTTC
CSAVVRGQGTETQYF
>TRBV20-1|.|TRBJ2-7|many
TGCAGTGCGCCAACAGGGTCCTACTACGAGCAGTACTTC
CSAPTGSYYEQYF
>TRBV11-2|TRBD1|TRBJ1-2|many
TGTGCCAGCAGCTTCCAGGGGGTCTATGGCTACACCTTC
CASSFQGVYGYTF
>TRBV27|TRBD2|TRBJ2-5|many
TGTGCCAGCAGTTTAATAGCGGGAGGCTTGCAAGAGACCCAGTACTTC
CASSLIAGGLQETQYF
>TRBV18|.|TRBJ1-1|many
TGTGCCAGCTCACCGGTCGGGGGCGGGACTGAAGCTTTCTTT
CASSPVGGGTEAFF
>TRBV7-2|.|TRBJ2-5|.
TGTGCCAGCAGCTTTAACTCCGAGACCCAGTACTTC
CASSFNSETQYF
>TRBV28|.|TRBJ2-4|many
TGTGCCAGCAGTTTATCTAGCAGTTTTGACATTCAGTACTTC
CASSLSSSFDIQYF
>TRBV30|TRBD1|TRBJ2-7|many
TGTGCCTGGAGTCTTCAACAGGGGGTCGGCGAGCAGTACTTC
CAWSLQQGVGEQYF
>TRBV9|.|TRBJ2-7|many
TGTGCCAGCAGCGTAGACCACCGTCCGGACGAGCAGTACTTC
CASSVDHRPDEQYF
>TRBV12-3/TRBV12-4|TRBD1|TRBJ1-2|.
TGTGCCAGCAGCCCAGGGGGCCGGGGCTACACCTTC
CASSPGGRGYTF
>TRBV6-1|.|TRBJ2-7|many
TGTGCCAGCAGTGGCCGGGACGGCGGGACCGGCGAGCAGTACTTC
CASSGRDGGTGEQYF
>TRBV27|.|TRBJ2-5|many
TGTGCCAGCAGTTTATCGAGGGGGAGGGAGACCCAGTACTTC
CASSLSRGRETQYF
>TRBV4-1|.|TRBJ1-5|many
TGCGCCAGCCGACTCTTTCCCGGAAACAATCAGCCCCAGCATTTT
CASRLFPGNNQPQHF